Listed below are T cell receptor beta chains from one sample, sequenced in a study of glioma-infiltrating T cells. TCRdb re-called the multiplex PCR reads through MiXCR, storing one row per CDR3 protein. The sample shows 150,000 or so distinct CDR3 sequences, approximately 39% of them seen only once. Sequences were obtained from glioma tissue, nonneoplastic brain tissue, or PBMCs (not recorded which). All receptors come from a human donor with low-grade glioma or glioblastoma, undergoing nonglioma brain surgery, or in good health (not recorded which). The CDR3 runs from the conserved cysteine through the conserved F or W. The D gene is left open where the match is weak. Some rows have no size entry. The others give once, few or many, or a class for an expanded clone.

d_gene: NA; j_gene: TRBJ1-1; abundance: many; v_gene: TRBV29-1; CDR3aa: CSVAGQLWTEAFF; CDR3nt: TGCAGCGTTGCCGGACAGTTGTGGACTGAAGCTTTCTTT
d_gene: NA; j_gene: TRBJ1-2; abundance: NA; v_gene: TRBV29-1; CDR3aa: CSARQASGHYGYTF; CDR3nt: TGCAGCGCTAGGCAGGCCTCTGGGCACTATGGCTACACCTTC
d_gene: TRBD1; j_gene: TRBJ1-5; abundance: NA; v_gene: TRBV6-1; CDR3aa: CASSYLQGAQHF; CDR3nt: TGTGCCAGCAGCTACCTTCAGGGGGCCCAGCATTTT
d_gene: NA; j_gene: TRBJ1-1; abundance: NA; v_gene: TRBV12-3/TRBV12-4; CDR3aa: CASTRDRNTEAFF; CDR3nt: TGTGCCAGCACCAGGGACCGGAACACTGAAGCTTTCTTT
d_gene: TRBD1; j_gene: TRBJ1-2; abundance: NA; v_gene: TRBV7-2; CDR3aa: CASSFSIGTAYGYTF; CDR3nt: TGTGCCAGCAGCTTCAGCATCGGGACAGCCTATGGCTACACCTTC
d_gene: NA; j_gene: TRBJ1-5; abundance: NA; v_gene: TRBV15; CDR3aa: CATSSLTQPQHF; CDR3nt: TGTGCCACCAGCAGTCTTACTCAGCCCCAGCATTTT
d_gene: NA; j_gene: TRBJ1-2; abundance: NA; v_gene: TRBV4-1; CDR3aa: CASSQDIAAYGYTF; CDR3nt: TGCGCCAGCAGCCAAGATATCGCGGCCTATGGCTACACCTTC
d_gene: NA; j_gene: TRBJ2-2; abundance: NA; v_gene: TRBV20-1; CDR3aa: CSARPPTGELFF; CDR3nt: TGCAGTGCTAGGCCCCCTACCGGGGAGCTGTTTTTT
d_gene: NA; j_gene: TRBJ2-7; abundance: NA; v_gene: TRBV27; CDR3aa: CASSYQGRGEQYF; CDR3nt: TGTGCCAGCTCATACCAAGGGCGAGGCGAGCAGTACTTC
d_gene: NA; j_gene: TRBJ1-1; abundance: few; v_gene: TRBV6-1; CDR3aa: CAIRTQVENTEAFF; CDR3nt: TGTGCCATCAGAACCCAGGTCGAGAACACTGAAGCTTTCTTT
d_gene: NA; j_gene: TRBJ1-1; abundance: NA; v_gene: TRBV25-1; CDR3aa: CASSEWGDTEAFF; CDR3nt: TGTGCCAGCAGTGAATGGGGTGATACTGAAGCTTTCTTT
d_gene: NA; j_gene: TRBJ1-5; abundance: NA; v_gene: TRBV2; CDR3aa: CASSEQGQGSQPQHF; CDR3nt: TGTGCCAGCAGTGAACAAGGGCAGGGGAGTCAGCCCCAGCATTTT
d_gene: NA; j_gene: TRBJ2-3; abundance: many; v_gene: TRBV6-1; CDR3aa: CASSDQDGSTQYF; CDR3nt: TGTGCCAGCAGTGACCAGGACGGCAGTACGCAGTATTTT
d_gene: NA; j_gene: TRBJ2-7; abundance: NA; v_gene: TRBV6-1; CDR3aa: CASSREGVRYEQYF; CDR3nt: TGTGCCAGCAGTCGGGAAGGGGTGAGGTACGAGCAGTACTTC
d_gene: TRBD2; j_gene: TRBJ2-3; abundance: once; v_gene: TRBV4-2; CDR3aa: CASSQEEREGDTQYF; CDR3nt: TGTGCCAGCAGCCAAGAGGAGCGGGAGGGTGATACGCAGTATTTT
d_gene: NA; j_gene: TRBJ2-3; abundance: few; v_gene: TRBV20-1; CDR3aa: CSASAGMSTDTQYF; CDR3nt: TGCAGTGCTAGTGCGGGAATGAGCACAGATACGCAGTATTTT
d_gene: TRBD1; j_gene: TRBJ1-5; abundance: NA; v_gene: TRBV7-4; CDR3aa: CASTNRGQGAINQPQHF; CDR3nt: TGTGCCAGCACCAATCGAGGGCAGGGGGCTATCAATCAGCCCCAGCATTTT
d_gene: NA; j_gene: TRBJ1-6; abundance: few; v_gene: TRBV6-1; CDR3aa: CATQGGSSYNSPLHF; CDR3nt: TGTGCCACCCAGGGCGGCAGCTCCTATAATTCACCCCTCCACTTT
d_gene: NA; j_gene: TRBJ1-1; abundance: many; v_gene: TRBV6-2/TRBV6-3; CDR3aa: CASSYGQNTEAFF; CDR3nt: TGTGCCAGCAGTTACGGGCAAAACACTGAAGCTTTCTTT
d_gene: NA; j_gene: TRBJ2-2; abundance: NA; v_gene: TRBV4-1; CDR3aa: CASSQDLGPYLNTGELFF; CDR3nt: TGCGCCAGCAGCCAAGATTTAGGACCGTACCTTAACACCGGGGAGCTGTTTTTT
d_gene: TRBD1; j_gene: TRBJ2-6; abundance: NA; v_gene: TRBV6-2/TRBV6-3; CDR3aa: CASSWKIRGPGANVLTF; CDR3nt: TGTGCCAGCAGTTGGAAAATCAGGGGGCCTGGGGCCAACGTCCTGACTTTC
d_gene: NA; j_gene: TRBJ2-7; abundance: few; v_gene: TRBV6-1; CDR3aa: CASGLGGNYEQYF; CDR3nt: TGTGCCAGCGGTCTAGGAGGGAACTACGAGCAGTACTTC
d_gene: TRBD2; j_gene: TRBJ2-1; abundance: few; v_gene: TRBV28; CDR3aa: CASSADSGRSYNEQFF; CDR3nt: TGTGCCAGCAGTGCTGATAGCGGGAGGTCCTACAATGAGCAGTTCTTC
d_gene: NA; j_gene: TRBJ2-3; abundance: NA; v_gene: TRBV4-3; CDR3aa: CASSQEGGDTQYF; CDR3nt: TGCGCCAGCAGCCAAGAGGGCGGAGATACGCAGTATTTT
d_gene: TRBD1; j_gene: TRBJ2-1; abundance: NA; v_gene: TRBV5-1; CDR3aa: CASSFTGTGGLEQFF; CDR3nt: TGCGCCAGCAGCTTCACCGGGACAGGGGGCTTGGAGCAGTTCTTC
d_gene: NA; j_gene: TRBJ2-1; abundance: NA; v_gene: TRBV11-2; CDR3aa: CASSFAAGLGTYNEQFF; CDR3nt: TGTGCCAGCAGCTTTGCCGCAGGGCTAGGAACCTACAATGAGCAGTTCTTC
d_gene: TRBD1; j_gene: TRBJ1-3; abundance: few; v_gene: TRBV7-9; CDR3aa: CASSNRDRGNTIYF; CDR3nt: TGTGCCAGCAGCAACCGGGACAGGGGAAACACCATATATTTT
d_gene: NA; j_gene: TRBJ1-2; abundance: NA; v_gene: TRBV20-1; CDR3aa: CSASNSFRGYTF; CDR3nt: TGCAGTGCTTCAAACTCCTTTAGGGGCTACACCTTC
d_gene: NA; j_gene: TRBJ2-3; abundance: NA; v_gene: TRBV14; CDR3aa: CASSPHRGARTDTQYF; CDR3nt: TGTGCCAGCAGCCCCCACCGCGGGGCCCGCACAGATACGCAGTATTTT
d_gene: NA; j_gene: TRBJ1-2; abundance: few; v_gene: TRBV6-6; CDR3aa: CASSYSRRGFYGYTF; CDR3nt: TGTGCCAGCAGTTACTCGAGACGGGGATTCTATGGCTACACCTTC
d_gene: NA; j_gene: TRBJ1-1; abundance: few; v_gene: TRBV2; CDR3aa: CASKTANTEAFF; CDR3nt: TGTGCCAGCAAAACAGCGAACACTGAAGCTTTCTTT
d_gene: TRBD2; j_gene: TRBJ2-3; abundance: few; v_gene: TRBV2; CDR3aa: CASSPTGTSRHTQYF; CDR3nt: TGTGCCAGCAGTCCAACCGGGACTAGTCGACATACGCAGTATTTT
d_gene: NA; j_gene: TRBJ2-1; abundance: NA; v_gene: TRBV12-3/TRBV12-4; CDR3aa: CASSSMGDEQFF; CDR3nt: TGTGCCAGCAGTTCGATGGGGGATGAGCAGTTCTTC
d_gene: TRBD1; j_gene: TRBJ2-5; abundance: NA; v_gene: TRBV4-1; CDR3aa: CASSQKGAPWETQYF; CDR3nt: TGCGCCAGCAGCCAAAAGGGGGCCCCGTGGGAGACCCAGTACTTC
d_gene: TRBD2; j_gene: TRBJ2-1; abundance: NA; v_gene: TRBV10-3; CDR3aa: CAISDVAGDYNEQFF; CDR3nt: TGTGCCATCAGTGATGTAGCGGGGGACTACAATGAGCAGTTCTTC
d_gene: NA; j_gene: TRBJ1-6; abundance: NA; v_gene: TRBV27; CDR3aa: CASSSPSRHSPLHF; CDR3nt: TGTGCCAGCAGTTCCCCTTCCAGACATTCACCCCTCCACTTT
d_gene: TRBD1; j_gene: TRBJ2-7; abundance: NA; v_gene: TRBV28; CDR3aa: CASSLGTGASEQYF; CDR3nt: TGTGCCAGCAGTTTAGGGACAGGGGCCTCCGAGCAGTACTTC
d_gene: NA; j_gene: TRBJ2-3; abundance: NA; v_gene: TRBV24-1; CDR3aa: CATSDPDGPDTQYF; CDR3nt: TGTGCCACCAGTGATCCAGACGGGCCAGATACGCAGTATTTT
d_gene: NA; j_gene: TRBJ1-5; abundance: NA; v_gene: TRBV2; CDR3aa: CASKMQSNQPQHF; CDR3nt: TGTGCCAGCAAGATGCAGTCGAATCAGCCCCAGCATTTT
d_gene: TRBD2; j_gene: TRBJ2-1; abundance: few; v_gene: TRBV20-1; CDR3aa: CSARPPGTSYNEQFF; CDR3nt: TGCAGTGCTAGACCGCCCGGGACTAGCTACAATGAGCAGTTCTTC
d_gene: NA; j_gene: TRBJ2-2; abundance: many; v_gene: TRBV6-2/TRBV6-3; CDR3aa: CASSYLRDTGELFF; CDR3nt: TGTGCCAGCAGTTATCTCAGGGACACCGGGGAGCTGTTTTTT
d_gene: TRBD1; j_gene: TRBJ1-5; abundance: NA; v_gene: TRBV6-1; CDR3aa: CASSPLGTDYQPQHF; CDR3nt: TGTGCCAGCAGCCCCCTCGGGACAGACTATCAGCCCCAGCATTTT
d_gene: NA; j_gene: TRBJ2-3; abundance: once; v_gene: TRBV3-1; CDR3aa: CASSQAVGGLFTDAQYF; CDR3nt: TGTGCCAGCAGCCAAGCGGTCGGTGGGCTATTCACAGATGCGCAGTATTTT
d_gene: TRBD1; j_gene: TRBJ1-5; abundance: few; v_gene: TRBV15; CDR3aa: CATSSPLDRYSNQPQHF; CDR3nt: TGTGCCACCAGCAGCCCGTTGGACAGGTATAGCAATCAGCCCCAGCATTTT
d_gene: TRBD2; j_gene: TRBJ2-1; abundance: few; v_gene: TRBV6-1; CDR3aa: CASSKLAGGPLDEQFF; CDR3nt: TGTGCCAGCAGTAAACTAGCGGGGGGGCCTCTCGATGAGCAGTTCTTC
d_gene: NA; j_gene: TRBJ1-1; abundance: NA; v_gene: TRBV6-1; CDR3aa: CASSQQQGHTEAFF; CDR3nt: TGTGCCAGCAGTCAACAACAGGGTCACACTGAAGCTTTCTTT
d_gene: NA; j_gene: TRBJ2-7; abundance: NA; v_gene: TRBV9; CDR3aa: CTSSVGPGSEQYF; CDR3nt: TGTACCAGCAGCGTAGGTCCCGGGTCCGAGCAGTACTTC
d_gene: NA; j_gene: TRBJ2-7; abundance: medium-sized; v_gene: TRBV7-2; CDR3aa: CASSPLIGLHRYEQYF; CDR3nt: TGTGCCAGCAGCCCACTCATCGGACTTCACCGTTACGAGCAGTACTTC
d_gene: NA; j_gene: TRBJ1-1; abundance: few; v_gene: TRBV7-9; CDR3aa: CASSYLTGSAFF; CDR3nt: TGTGCCAGCAGCTACTTGACAGGCTCAGCTTTCTTT
d_gene: TRBD1; j_gene: TRBJ2-1; abundance: NA; v_gene: TRBV6-2/TRBV6-3; CDR3aa: CASSLTGVSYNEQFF; CDR3nt: TGTGCCAGCAGTTTGACAGGGGTCTCCTACAATGAGCAGTTCTTC
d_gene: NA; j_gene: TRBJ1-1; abundance: NA; v_gene: TRBV28; CDR3aa: CASSIQGNTEAFF; CDR3nt: TGTGCCAGCAGTATCCAGGGGAACACTGAAGCTTTCTTT
d_gene: TRBD1; j_gene: TRBJ2-7; abundance: few; v_gene: TRBV7-2; CDR3aa: CASSRTTGESYEQYF; CDR3nt: TGTGCCAGCAGCCGAACCACAGGGGAATCCTACGAGCAGTACTTC